This T cell receptor beta chain stems from a study of shared clonotypes between healthy human individuals. Findings and caveats of the study: Clonotype sharing among donors was expected to depend on sequencing depth.

TCRdb's copy holds only in-frame clones and misses some; the assay was immunoSEQ multiplex PCR. The sample contains millions of clones, around 93% of which appear only once. The germline V gene has CDR1 LGHNA and CDR2 YNFKEQ. The CDR3 contains 16 residues. Losses at the gene ends were 3 bases for V and 3 bases for J; bases not matched to a gene: 11. Positive CCR7 selection of CD45RO-negative cells yielded the naive CD8 cells, and terminally differentiated effector memory CD45RA+ cells were excluded. The donors were adults (healthy and HIV-negative) with no recent acute infections or vaccinations. Regarding this clone: Its target is unknown.

The source material was naive CD8+ T cells from PBMCs. The rearrangement links TRBV4-2 to TRBJ2-7; 7 bases match TRBD2. This clonotype was obtained from a man between 18 and 29 years old in good health. Some clones in this sample may be carry-over from other donors' samples. The chain's CDR3 is CASSQATLGGNYEQYF. CDR3 in DNA: TGTGCCAGCAGCCAGGCTACCTTGGGGGGGAACTACGAGCAGTACTTC.